This passage covers 9 T cell receptor beta chains from one sample sequenced in a study of blood T cell repertoires in COVID-19. Sequencing was performed with immunoSEQ multiplex PCR; in TCRdb, only in-frame clones are kept and a portion is missing. The table includes about 68,000 clones, less than 95% detected once. Sample: peripheral blood. Every receptor here comes from a man in his forties or fifties with COVID-19, enrolled during active disease.

V usage is TRBV4-3 and J usage is TRBJ2-3; D not resolved. The CDR3 consists of 14 residues. Germline V gives CDR1 LGHNA, CDR2 YSLEER. Trimming stripped 1 base from V and 0 bases from J, with 5 bases between. CDR3 residues: CASSQGPSTDTQYF. The DNA of the CDR3 is TGCGCCAGCAGCCAAGGGCCCAGCACAGATACGCAGTATTTT.

V is TRBV6-5 and J is TRBJ1-5; tentatively, D is TRBD1 (5 bases). V lost 4 bases and J 5 bases, leaving 18 bases between the germline ends. CDR1 and CDR2 from the germline V gene are MNHEY and SVGAGI. The CDR3 length is 16 residues. Here the CDR3 DNA reads TGTGCCAGCAGTTTACTCCGGACCGGGGGAGATCAGCCCCAGCATTTT. It is translated as CASSLLRTGGDQPQHF.

This sequence joins TRBV25-1 and TRBJ2-4; D is possibly TRBD1 (6 bases). Trimming removed 8 bases from V and 0 bases from J, with 11 bases in between. Germline assignment: CDR1 MGHDK and CDR2 SYGVNS. The CDR3 runs 14 residues. CDR3 sequence: CASLQGKAKNIQYF. The CDR3 DNA follows: TGTGCCAGCCTACAGGGTAAAGCCAAAAACATTCAGTACTTC.

This clone was detected only once. The chain links TRBV6-2 or TRBV6-3 to TRBJ1-3; D unclear. The CDR3 spans 14 residues. V was pared by 2 bases and J by 8 bases, with 13 bases between. CDR1 and CDR2 (germline): MNHEY, SVGEGT. The CDR3 region has the DNA TGTGCCAGCAGTTACCTTATCCTGGCGGACACCATATATTTT. This encodes CASSYLILADTIYF.

V gene TRBV7-6 combines with J gene TRBJ1-5; perhaps TRBD1 as D (6 bases). Trimming shortened V by 5 bases and J by 7 bases, and 12 bases separated the two germline ends. CDR1 SGHVS and CDR2 FNYEAQ come from the germline V gene. This CDR3 has 13 amino acids. The CDR3 sequence: CASSRYRDQPQHF. The CDR3 DNA reads TGTGCCAGCAGCCGATACAGGGACCAGCCCCAGCATTTT.

The V and J genes are TRBV5-1 and TRBJ2-7, with 10 bases aligning to TRBD1. CDR1 and CDR2 from the germline V gene are SGHRS and YFSETQ. V was clipped by 3 bases and J by 5 bases; unmatched bases: 5. The CDR3 has 14 residues. The CDR3 bases are TGCGCCAGCAGCTCCAGACAGGGGGCAGACGAGCAGTACTTC. It translates to CASSSRQGADEQYF.

This sequence joins TRBV2 and TRBJ2-7, with 11 positions matching TRBD2. Germline V lookup: CDR1 SNHLY, CDR2 FYNNEI. The CDR3 consists of 15 residues. J gave up 3 bases and V 7 bases, and 8 bases lay outside the gene matches. CDR3 coding DNA: TGTGCCAGCACGGACCCGACTAGCGGGATCTACGAGCAGTACTTC. Translation: CASTDPTSGIYEQYF.

The J gene is TRBJ2-1, the V gene TRBV2; the match to TRBD1 covers 9 bases. The CDR3 runs to 14 residues. Germline lookup yields CDR1 SNHLY and CDR2 FYNNEI. Trimming cost V 6 bases and J 7 bases; bases outside gene matches: 7. CDR3 sequence reads: CASRKQGAINEQFF. CDR3 DNA: TGTGCCAGCAGAAAACAGGGGGCAATTAATGAGCAGTTCTTC.

The rearrangement joins TRBV19 to TRBJ2-2, with 7 positions matching TRBD1. The ends lost 4 bases at V and 6 bases at J; junction bases unmatched: 5. CDR3 length equals 14 residues. Looked up from germline, CDR1 is LNHDA and CDR2 is SQIVND (reference sequence). CDR3 DNA sequence: TGTGCCAGTAGTACCGACAGGGAAGCCGGGGAGCTGTTTTTT. Amino acid sequence: CASSTDREAGELFF.